These 10 T cell receptor beta chains originate from one sample sequenced in a study of CD8 T cells in ankylosing spondylitis. One entry per CDR3 protein, called by TCRdb with MiXCR from the 5' RACE reads. The sample has 240,000 or so distinct CDR3 sequences, roughly 10% seen once. Input material: blood, either unsorted or a sorted T cell fraction (not recorded which). Source of these receptors: a male donor with ankylosing spondylitis or in good health (not recorded which).

This clonotype was observed many times. The chain has TRBV5-1 and TRBJ1-1; TRBD1 is a possible D gene (6 bases). V lost 4 bases to trimming and J lost 6 bases, with 10 bases between them. In germline, CDR1 is SGHRS, CDR2 YFSETQ. This CDR3 is built from 12 residues. The CDR3 coding sequence is TGCGCCAGCAGCAAGGGGGGGGCTGAAGCTTTCTTT. Encoded protein: CASSKGGAEAFF.

This clonotype showed up just a few times. J is TRBJ2-1 and V is TRBV6-7; possible D gene TRBD2, 5 bases. TRBV6-7 counts as an open reading frame of uncertain function. This CDR3 is 13 amino acids long. V shed 7 bases and J shed 8 bases, with 15 bases lying between them. The CDR3 reads CASTRGLCDEQFF. CDR3 nucleotides: TGTGCCAGCACCCGAGGACTCTGCGATGAGCAGTTCTTC.

This clonotype was recorded many times. J is TRBJ2-3 and V is TRBV5-1; D gene ambiguous. Trimming stripped 0 bases from V and 6 bases from J, with 5 bases between. Germline V gene sequence: CDR1 SGHRS, CDR2 YFSETQ. The CDR3 has 12 residues. The DNA of the CDR3 is TGCGCCAGCAGCTTGGAGAAGGATACGCAGTATTTT. Protein product: CASSLEKDTQYF.

This clonotype was seen repeatedly, ten times or more. The chain has TRBV2 and TRBJ1-5, with TRBD1 identical over 7 bases. Germline V gives CDR1 SNHLY, CDR2 FYNNEI. This CDR3 spans 16 amino acids. The junction had 7 bases not matched to a gene; V was cut back by 4 bases and J by 1 base. The CDR3 loop reads CASSVQGGRSNQPQHF. The CDR3 DNA is TGTGCCAGCAGTGTTCAGGGGGGGCGAAGCAATCAGCCCCAGCATTTT.

This clonotype was counted at least ten times. The genes are TRBV5-1 and TRBJ2-5; D gene uncertain. Germline V gene lookup returns CDR1 SGHRS and CDR2 YFSETQ. The CDR3 covers 12 residues. V lost 3 bases and J lost 1, with 4 bases in between. The DNA for the CDR3 is TGCGCCAGCAGCTGGGGCCAAGAGACCCAGTACTTC. It yields the protein CASSWGQETQYF.

On this clonotype: A read error may be the cause here, since a much bigger clone is one base away. This chain connects TRBV6-1 to TRBJ2-3; either TRBD1 or TRBD2 may supply D (7 bases each). This CDR3 spans 15 amino acids. CDR1 MNHNS and CDR2 SASEGT come from the germline V gene. The CDR3 here is CASSQGGALTDTHYF. Here the CDR3 DNA reads TGTGCCAGCAGCCAGGGGGGGGCCCTCACAGATACGCATTATTTT.

This clonotype was picked up many times. V usage is TRBV15 and J usage is TRBJ2-5; TRBD2 agrees at 8 bases. V was clipped by 6 bases and J by 4 bases; unmatched bases: 4. CDR3 length equals 13 residues. Germline-derived CDR1 and CDR2 are LNHNV and YYDKDF (reference sequence). In DNA, the CDR3 is TGTGCCACCAGGCGGACTAGCCTAGAGACCCAGTACTTC. This translates into CATRRTSLETQYF.

The V gene is TRBV11-1, the J gene TRBJ2-1, with 7 bases lining up with TRBD1. CDR1 SGHAT and CDR2 FQDESV come from the germline V gene (reference sequence). The CDR3 has 11 residues. V was pared by 5 bases and J by 16 bases, with 8 bases of the junction left unmatched. The CDR3 protein is CASSAGTEPFF. DNA of the CDR3: TGTGCCAGCAGCGCCGGGACAGAGCCTTTCTTC.

This clonotype was detected only a few times. The chain has TRBV20-1 and TRBJ2-7, with a weak D call TRBD1 (6 bases). The CDR3 is made up of 16 amino acids. V was pared by 2 bases and J by 9 bases, with 26 bases between. The V gene's germline CDR1 is DFQATT and CDR2 SNEGSKA (reference sequence). The CDR3 region has the DNA TGCAGTGCTAGAATTGAACGGACAGCGAACTCGGAATGGCAGTACTTC. Its protein product is CSARIERTANSEWQYF.

The sample holds many counts of this clonotype. The V gene is TRBV20-1, the J gene TRBJ2-3; 7 bases are a match to TRBD1. The CDR3 totals 15 residues. V lost 6 bases, J lost 2 bases, and 11 bases stayed unmatched. Germline CDR1 DFQATT, CDR2 SNEGSKA (reference sequence). This chain's CDR3 is CSAPGQISYTDTQYF. The DNA of the CDR3 is TGCAGTGCCCCGGGACAGATCTCTTACACAGATACGCAGTATTTT.